A single sample gave rise to the 15 T cell receptor beta chains below, sequenced in a study of vaccination and CD4 T cells after COVID-19. The treatment was: approximately 11-day PBMC culture with coronavirus spike peptide pools or control peptides (ViraFEST assay). With the Oncomine TCR Beta short-read assay, DNA from cultured CD4+ T cells was sequenced. TCRdb redid the calling of the PCR reads with MiXCR, one entry per CDR3 protein. Of tens of thousands of distinct CDR3 sequences listed, roughly 44% are singletons. These receptors are not linked to any known antigen. The sample in question was CD4+ T cells from blood, cultured in vitro, obtained before SARS-CoV-2 vaccination. These receptors were obtained from a human donor who received a COVID-19 vaccine.

The chain carries TRBV12-3 or TRBV12-4 and TRBJ1-1, with D tentatively TRBD1 (6 bases). The CDR3 covers 16 residues. V was clipped by 7 bases and J by 1 base, with 19 bases between them. The CDR3 here is CASTEGGAEWNTEAFF. CDR3 DNA: TGTGCCAGCACCGAGGGGGGGGCGGAATGGAACACTGAAGCTTTCTTT.

This chain joins TRBV5-4 and TRBJ2-7; 7 nucleotides line up with TRBD1. V trimming: 2 bases; J trimming: 3 bases; junction bases outside the gene matches: 29. Germline V gene data show CDR1 as SGHNT and CDR2 as YYREEE (reference sequence). The CDR3 is 22 amino acids. The CDR3 region is CASSLKSFEGAIARTAYYEQYF. The CDR3 DNA is TGTGCCAGCAGCTTAAAGTCGTTTGAGGGGGCGATAGCCCGAACCGCCTACTACGAGCAGTACTTC.

The chain has TRBV2 and TRBJ1-2; TRBD1 agrees at 7 bases. Germline lookup yields CDR1 SNHLY and CDR2 FYNNEI. The length of the CDR3 is 14 residues. With 6 bases clipped from V and 4 bases from J, the junction kept 8 bases outside the gene matches. CDR3 region: CASSDYGTVYGYTF. CDR3 DNA: TGTGCCAGCAGCGATTATGGGACAGTCTATGGCTACACCTTC.

The rearrangement joins TRBV27 to TRBJ2-3; D not resolved. The CDR3 is 15 amino acids. V dropped 3 bases and J dropped 4 bases, with 14 bases sitting between them. Germline values: CDR1 MNHEY, CDR2 SMNVEV (reference sequence). This CDR3 is CASSFRSQPSDTQYF. CDR3 nucleotide sequence: TGTGCCAGCAGTTTCCGATCACAGCCGTCAGATACGCAGTATTTT.

This clonotype has a handful of counts. The chain couples TRBV20-1 to TRBJ2-7; D unclear. Germline CDR1 reads DFQATT; CDR2 reads SNEGSKA (reference sequence). The CDR3 length is 12 residues. V shed 6 bases and J shed 4 bases, with 13 bases lying between them. CDR3 DNA sequence: TGCAGTGCCTGCGGTCGGGCTTACGAGCAGTACTTC. This translates into CSACGRAYEQYF.

J is TRBJ1-6 and V is TRBV11-2; no definite D call. CDR1 is SGHAT and CDR2 is FQNNGV in the germline V gene. Deletions cut 0 bases from V and 7 bases from J, with 7 bases between. The CDR3 has 14 amino acids. CDR3 DNA: TGTGCCAGCAGCTTAGATTGGACGAATTCACCCCTCCACTTT. Its protein product is CASSLDWTNSPLHF.

In its sample, this clonotype was seen a few times. V usage is TRBV20-1 and J usage is TRBJ1-5; D is uncertain. From germline, CDR1 is DFQATT and CDR2 SNEGSKA (reference sequence). V was cut by 1 base and J by 1 base, with 8 bases left in between. This CDR3 region has 14 residues. The CDR3 spells CSARGGRSNQPQHF. CDR3 nucleotides: TGCAGTGCTAGAGGGGGTAGGAGCAATCAGCCCCAGCATTTT.

This clonotype has a handful of counts. The rearrangement uses TRBV6-5 and TRBJ1-1; D is unclear. The V end lost 2 bases, the J end lost 0 bases, and 4 bases lay between the germline ends. This CDR3 contains 13 residues. Germline V gives CDR1 MNHEY, CDR2 SVGAGI. CDR3 region: CASSYVLNTEAFF. The CDR3 DNA is TGTGCCAGCAGTTACGTACTGAACACTGAAGCTTTCTTT.

V gene TRBV2 combines with J gene TRBJ2-3; 14 positions match TRBD2. This CDR3 is 18 amino acids long. V was clipped by 1 base and J by 0 bases; unmatched bases: 3. Per germline, CDR1 SNHLY and CDR2 FYNNEI. Written as DNA, the CDR3 is TGTGCCAGCAGTGAAGGGACTAGCGGGGGGTCTAGCACAGATACGCAGTATTTT. Residues: CASSEGTSGGSSTDTQYF.

The rearrangement uses TRBV5-1 and TRBJ2-7, with D tentatively TRBD2 (5 bases). V lost 0 bases and J 1 base, leaving 8 bases between the germline ends. The CDR3 consists of 14 residues. The germline V gene encodes CDR1 SGHRS and CDR2 YFSETQ. CDR3 bases: TGCGCCAGCAGCTTGGTGCCGGGGTCCTACGAGCAGTACTTC. Translating gives CASSLVPGSYEQYF.

The chain carries TRBV7-6 and TRBJ2-3; unclear D gene. This CDR3 comprises 16 residues. V gave up 2 bases and J gave up 3 bases, with 15 bases separating them. Germline V gene data show CDR1 as SGHVS and CDR2 as FNYEAQ. CDR3 DNA sequence: TGTGCCAGCAGCTTACTAGGTTGGGTAAAAACAGATACGCAGTATTTT. Amino acids: CASSLLGWVKTDTQYF.

This clonotype occurred once. This chain joins TRBV5-1 and TRBJ1-1, with TRBD1 matching 11 bases. V shed 3 bases and J 3 bases; nucleotides not matched to a gene: 4. Germline V gene lookup returns CDR1 SGHRS and CDR2 YFSETQ. The CDR3 is made up of 15 amino acids. CDR3 in amino acids: CASSWKGQGDTEAFF. The CDR3 DNA reads as TGCGCCAGCAGCTGGAAGGGACAGGGGGACACTGAAGCTTTCTTT.

A single count supports this clonotype. This chain uses TRBV10-2 with TRBJ1-5; D ambiguous. V was cut by 8 bases and J by 3 bases, with 11 bases left in between. The CDR3 spans 13 residues. Germline V gene data show CDR1 as WSHSY and CDR2 as SAAADI. In nucleotides, the CDR3 is TGCGCCAGCGGACGGGATAACAATCAGCCCCAGCATTTT. It codes for CASGRDNNQPQHF.

The chain combines TRBV12-3 or TRBV12-4 with TRBJ1-2; a weak D match, TRBD1 (6 bases). Trimming stripped 5 bases from V and 8 bases from J, with 27 bases between. The CDR3 has 17 amino acids. The CDR3: CASSDLQGSQRRGGYTF. In DNA form, the CDR3 reads TGTGCCAGCAGTGATCTACAAGGGAGCCAACGGAGGGGGGGCTACACCTTC.

This chain joins TRBV20-1 and TRBJ1-3; TRBD1 matches 8 bases. The trim removed 0 bases at V and 2 bases at J, leaving 9 bases unmatched. The CDR3 totals 17 residues. Germline CDR1 and CDR2: DFQATT and SNEGSKA (reference sequence). CDR3: CSARDPTGQGTGNTIYF. The CDR3 DNA reads as TGCAGTGCTAGAGACCCAACCGGACAGGGAACTGGAAACACCATATATTTT.